This section outlines one T cell receptor (beta chain) sequence together with its context. Sequencing used immunoSEQ multiplex PCR; TCRdb keeps in-frame clones, though not all of them. The sample carries 90,000 to 95,000 clones, 83% recorded once. These data are taken from a study of a mutant IDH1 vaccine in newly diagnosed glioma. The sample's time point: baseline, week 1 (first vaccination visit). Treatment denoted: pre-vaccination baseline after standard-of-care therapy. V was clipped by 4 bases and J by 4 bases, with 14 bases between them. Germline V gene lookup returns CDR1 SGHDT and CDR2 YYEEEE. The CDR3 is made up of 14 amino acids.

This specimen consisted of PBMCs, obtained from a glioma patient treated with radiotherapy, temozolomide or both. The receptor comes from a woman in her fifties or sixties with glioma. The V gene is TRBV5-6, the J gene TRBJ1-1; D is possibly TRBD1 (6 bases). The CDR3 is CASSRGTPSTEAFF. DNA of the CDR3: TGTGCCAGCAGCCGGGGGACACCATCCACTGAAGCTTTCTTT.